Listed below are T cell receptor beta chains from one sample, sequenced in a study of blood T cell repertoires in COVID-19. Assay used: immunoSEQ multiplex PCR; TCRdb lists only in-frame clones, some missing. This table has 210,000 or so clones, roughly 88% appearing once. Sequencing was carried out using peripheral blood. These receptor sequences come from a woman aged 35 to 49 who had recovered from COVID-19. Each CDR3 is given with its conserved first and last residue. The order of the fields is clone size, V gene, D gene, J gene, CDR3 protein, CDR3 DNA. D genes are given only for firm matches. Clone size is not always given. Where it is, it says once, few, many or a class for expanded clones.

-,TRBV15,-,TRBJ2-4,CATSRDEEGENIQYF,TGTGCCACCAGCAGAGATGAGGAGGGCGAAAACATTCAGTACTTC
-,TRBV18,-,TRBJ2-2,CASSPVTTFGELFF,TGTGCCAGCTCCCCTGTAACGACATTCGGGGAGCTGTTTTTT
few,TRBV27,TRBD2,TRBJ2-3,CASSPLTGRGTDTQYF,TGTGCCAGCAGTCCTTTGACGGGGAGGGGCACAGATACGCAGTATTTT
few,TRBV7-9,-,TRBJ2-2,CASSSEVAGELFF,TGTGCCAGCAGCTCGGAGGTCGCCGGGGAGCTGTTTTTT
-,TRBV2,TRBD1,TRBJ2-1,CASYLLQGTNEQFF,TGTGCCAGCTACTTACTACAGGGGACCAATGAGCAGTTCTTC
-,TRBV30,TRBD1,TRBJ1-4,CAWSVRRHRGSNEKLFF,TGTGCCTGGAGTGTACGAAGACACAGGGGATCTAATGAAAAACTGTTTTTT
-,TRBV6-1,TRBD1,TRBJ2-5,CASSEFYRGTGTLYQETQYF,TGTGCCAGCAGTGAATTTTACCGGGGGACAGGGACTTTGTACCAAGAGACCCAGTACTTC
-,TRBV6-2/TRBV6-3,-,TRBJ1-2,CASSYDSFNNYGYTF,TGTGCCAGCAGTTACGACAGCTTCAATAACTATGGCTACACCTTC
once,TRBV2,-,TRBJ2-5,CASSKEDQETQYF,TGTGCCAGCAGTAAGGAGGACCAAGAGACCCAGTACTTC
-,TRBV7-9,TRBD2,TRBJ2-1,CASRRSGSSYNEQFF,TGTGCCAGCAGACGTAGCGGGAGCTCCTACAATGAGCAGTTCTTC
-,TRBV7-8,-,TRBJ2-7,CASSRPGTDAYEQYF,TGTGCCAGCAGCCGGCCCGGGACTGACGCCTACGAGCAGTACTTC
-,TRBV30,TRBD2,TRBJ2-1,CAWRSAGVLEQFF,TGTGCCTGGAGATCAGCGGGAGTCCTTGAGCAGTTCTTC
few,TRBV13,-,TRBJ2-5,CASSLGGRAETQYF,TGTGCCAGCAGCTTAGGCGGCAGGGCAGAGACCCAGTACTTC
-,TRBV28,-,TRBJ1-1,CASSPGGLTGTEAFF,TGTGCCAGCAGTCCCGGGGGATTGACGGGCACTGAAGCTTTCTTT
-,TRBV6-1,-,TRBJ2-5,CASSELRAPIQETQYF,TGTGCCAGCAGTGAATTGAGGGCACCGATACAAGAGACCCAGTACTTC
few,TRBV14,-,TRBJ2-1,CASSQDSRPSYNEQFF,TGTGCCAGCAGCCAAGATAGCCGACCCTCCTACAATGAGCAGTTCTTC
-,TRBV6-1,TRBD2,TRBJ2-1,CASSERISGDYNEQFF,TGTGCCAGCAGTGAACGGATTAGCGGGGACTACAATGAGCAGTTCTTC
-,TRBV9,-,TRBJ1-2,CASSVDGGINYGYTF,TGTGCCAGCAGCGTAGATGGGGGGATCAACTATGGCTACACCTTC
-,TRBV30,-,TRBJ2-1,CAWSVTDANEQFF,TGTGCCTGGAGTGTCACTGATGCCAATGAGCAGTTCTTC
-,TRBV28,TRBD1,TRBJ1-2,CASSLSGQGSYGYTF,TGTGCCAGCAGTTTATCGGGACAGGGGTCCTATGGCTACACCTTC
-,TRBV18,TRBD1,TRBJ1-1,CASSPTGGESPAFF,TGTGCCAGCTCACCCACAGGGGGCGAGTCTCCAGCTTTCTTT
-,TRBV30,TRBD1,TRBJ1-3,CAWEQGASSGNTIYF,TGTGCCTGGGAACAGGGGGCTTCTAGTGGAAACACCATATATTTT
-,TRBV30,TRBD1,TRBJ1-2,CAWNYPGQGFGGYTF,TGTGCCTGGAACTACCCGGGACAGGGTTTCGGAGGCTACACCTTC
-,TRBV18,TRBD2,TRBJ2-7,CASSLSQRSGGYEQYF,TGTGCCAGCTCTCTGAGCCAGCGTAGCGGGGGGTACGAGCAGTACTTC
once,TRBV7-6,-,TRBJ2-1,CASSWGGAYRYNEQFF,TGTGCCAGCAGCTGGGGGGGGGCTTACCGTTACAATGAGCAGTTCTTC
-,TRBV28,TRBD2,TRBJ2-1,CASSQGTSGRADEQFF,TGTGCCAGCAGTCAGGGGACTAGCGGGAGGGCCGATGAGCAGTTCTTC
-,TRBV5-1,TRBD1,TRBJ2-7,CASREGQEFYEQYF,TGCGCCAGCAGGGAGGGACAGGAATTCTACGAGCAGTACTTC
-,TRBV18,-,TRBJ1-1,CASSRTRQNTEAFF,TGTGCCAGCTCCCGCACCCGACAGAACACTGAAGCTTTCTTT
-,TRBV2,-,TRBJ1-2,CASPPGVFYGYTF,TGTGCCAGCCCCCCGGGAGTATTCTATGGCTACACCTTC
-,TRBV29-1,-,TRBJ2-1,CSVEDSEEFF,TGCAGCGTTGAAGATTCCGAGGAATTCTTC
-,TRBV7-8,TRBD2,TRBJ2-3,CASSRGAGGNTDTQYF,TGTGCCAGCAGCCGTGGGGCGGGAGGAAACACAGATACGCAGTATTTT
-,TRBV7-8,TRBD2,TRBJ2-7,CASSLGSGSSYEQYF,TGTGCCAGCAGCTTGGGTAGCGGGAGCTCCTACGAGCAGTACTTC
-,TRBV27,-,TRBJ1-5,CASSQTYRVSQPQHF,TGTGCCAGCAGTCAAACATACAGGGTTAGTCAGCCCCAGCATTTT
-,TRBV24-1,-,TRBJ1-2,CATSDSGTSYGYTF,TGTGCCACCAGTGATTCAGGTACCTCCTATGGCTACACCTTC
once,TRBV4-3,-,TRBJ1-2,CASSQDSGIGGYTF,TGCGCCAGCAGCCAAGATTCCGGGATTGGAGGCTACACCTTC
-,TRBV19,-,TRBJ1-1,CASSIGEVRGTEAFF,TGTGCCAGTAGTATAGGTGAGGTCCGAGGGACTGAAGCTTTCTTT
-,TRBV6-4,TRBD2,TRBJ2-5,CASSDSLGGREEGERTQYF,TGTGCCAGCAGTGACTCTCTGGGAGGCCGGGAGGAGGGAGAGAGGACCCAGTACTTC
-,TRBV20-1,TRBD1,TRBJ1-4,CSASVRGINEKLFF,TGCAGTGCTAGTGTCAGGGGGATTAATGAAAAACTGTTTTTT
-,TRBV3-1/TRBV3-2,-,TRBJ2-1,CASSQVNYEQFF,TGTGCCAGCAGCCAAGTGAACTATGAGCAGTTCTTC
-,TRBV6-5,-,TRBJ1-6,CASSYQFLDSPLHF,TGTGCCAGCAGTTATCAGTTTCTTGATTCACCCCTCCACTTT
few,TRBV24-1,TRBD1,TRBJ2-1,CATSDPGQGIDEQFF,TGTGCCACCAGTGATCCAGGACAGGGGATCGATGAGCAGTTCTTC